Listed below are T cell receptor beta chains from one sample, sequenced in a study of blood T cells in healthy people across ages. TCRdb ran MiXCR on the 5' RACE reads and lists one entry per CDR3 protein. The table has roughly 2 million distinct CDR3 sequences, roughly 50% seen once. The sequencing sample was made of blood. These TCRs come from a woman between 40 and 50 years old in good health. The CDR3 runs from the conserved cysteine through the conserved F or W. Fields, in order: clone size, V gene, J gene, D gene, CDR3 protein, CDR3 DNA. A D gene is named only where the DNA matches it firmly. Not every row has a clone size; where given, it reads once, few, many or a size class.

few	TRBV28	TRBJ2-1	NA	CASSPKVGGRYNEQFF	TGTGCCAGCAGCCCGAAGGTCGGGGGGCGGTACAATGAGCAGTTCTTC
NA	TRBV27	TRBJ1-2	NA	CASSLSTRPYGYTF	TGTGCCAGCAGTTTATCGACACGGCCCTATGGCTACACCTTC
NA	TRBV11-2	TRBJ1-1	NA	CASSLEITRNTEAFF	TGTGCCAGCAGCTTAGAAATAACCCGGAACACTGAAGCTTTCTTT
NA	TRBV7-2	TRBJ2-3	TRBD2	CASSLRGGVADTQYF	TGTGCCAGCAGCCTTCGGGGAGGGGTGGCAGATACGCAGTATTTT
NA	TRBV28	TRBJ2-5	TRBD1	CASSRPGQNLLGKTQYF	TGTGCCAGCAGCCGACCGGGACAGAATCTTCTGGGAAAGACCCAGTACTTC
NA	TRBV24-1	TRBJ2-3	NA	CATSDVERPGTQYF	TGTGCCACCAGTGATGTGGAAAGGCCGGGGACGCAGTATTTT
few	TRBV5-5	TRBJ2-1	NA	CASSHTSSYNEQFF	TGTGCCAGCAGCCACACCAGCTCCTACAATGAGCAGTTCTTC
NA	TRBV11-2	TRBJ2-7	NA	CASSPYGVVYEQYF	TGTGCCAGCAGTCCCTACGGGGTTGTCTACGAGCAGTACTTC
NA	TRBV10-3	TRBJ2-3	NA	CAASSTDTDTQYF	TGTGCCGCCTCGTCGACAGACACAGATACGCAGTATTTT
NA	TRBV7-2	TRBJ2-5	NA	CASSFNEETQYF	TGTGCCAGCAGTTTTAATGAGGAGACCCAGTACTTC
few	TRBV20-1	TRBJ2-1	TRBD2	CSASREDGTSGVISYNEQFF	TGCAGTGCTTCCCGAGAGGATGGGACTAGCGGGGTTATCTCCTACAATGAGCAGTTCTTC
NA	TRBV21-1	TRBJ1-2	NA	CASSQVSPGYTF	TGTGCCAGCAGCCAAGTTTCGCCCGGCTACACCTTC
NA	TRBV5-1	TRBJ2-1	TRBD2	CASSLGLAVSSYNEQFF	TGCGCCAGCAGCTTGGGACTAGCGGTTAGCTCCTACAATGAGCAGTTCTTC
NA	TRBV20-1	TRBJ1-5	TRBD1	CSVRLQGNQPQHF	TGCAGTGTCCGGTTACAGGGGAATCAGCCCCAGCATTTT
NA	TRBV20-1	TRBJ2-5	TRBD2	CSAPFPGGGQETQYF	TGCAGTGCCCCGTTTCCGGGCGGGGGTCAAGAGACCCAGTACTTC
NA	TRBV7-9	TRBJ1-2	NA	CASSIGGGIYGYTF	TGTGCCAGCAGCATTGGGGGGGGAATCTATGGCTACACCTTC